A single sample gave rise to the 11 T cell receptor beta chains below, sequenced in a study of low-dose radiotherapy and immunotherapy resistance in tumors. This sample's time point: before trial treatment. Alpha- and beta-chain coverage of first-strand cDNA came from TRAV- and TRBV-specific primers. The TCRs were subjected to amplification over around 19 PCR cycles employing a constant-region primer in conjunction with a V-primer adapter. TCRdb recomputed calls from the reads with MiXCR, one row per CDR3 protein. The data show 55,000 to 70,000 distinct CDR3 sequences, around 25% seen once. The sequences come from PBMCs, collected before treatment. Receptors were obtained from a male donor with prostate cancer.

The CDR3 nucleotides read TGTGCCAGCAGCCGACAGGGGAACAGCAACGAGCAGTACTTC. This codes for CASSRQGNSNEQYF. The V and J genes are TRBV5-4 and TRBJ2-7; 8 nucleotides agree with TRBD1. Germline V lookup: CDR1 SGHNT, CDR2 YYREEE (reference sequence). V lost 4 bases and J lost 5; bases outside the gene matches: 8. This CDR3 spans 14 amino acids.

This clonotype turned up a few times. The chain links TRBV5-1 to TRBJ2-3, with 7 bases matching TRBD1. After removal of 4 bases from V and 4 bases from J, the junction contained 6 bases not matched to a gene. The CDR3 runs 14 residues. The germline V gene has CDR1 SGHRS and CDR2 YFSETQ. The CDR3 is CASSPRQGPDTQYF. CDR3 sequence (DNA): TGCGCCAGCAGCCCGAGACAGGGTCCAGATACGCAGTATTTT.

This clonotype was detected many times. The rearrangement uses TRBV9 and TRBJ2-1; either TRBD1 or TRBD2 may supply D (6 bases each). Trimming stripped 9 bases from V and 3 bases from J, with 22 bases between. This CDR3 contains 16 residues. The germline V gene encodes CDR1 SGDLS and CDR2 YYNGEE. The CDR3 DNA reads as TGTGCCACCGAAAGGCCTGGAGGGGGGAACTACAATGAGCAGTTCTTC. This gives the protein CATERPGGGNYNEQFF.

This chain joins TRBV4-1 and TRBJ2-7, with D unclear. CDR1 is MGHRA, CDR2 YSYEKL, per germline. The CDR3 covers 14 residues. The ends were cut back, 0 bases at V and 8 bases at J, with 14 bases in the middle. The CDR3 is CASSQDGVSTKQYF. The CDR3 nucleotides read TGCGCCAGCAGCCAAGATGGGGTCAGTACCAAGCAGTACTTC.

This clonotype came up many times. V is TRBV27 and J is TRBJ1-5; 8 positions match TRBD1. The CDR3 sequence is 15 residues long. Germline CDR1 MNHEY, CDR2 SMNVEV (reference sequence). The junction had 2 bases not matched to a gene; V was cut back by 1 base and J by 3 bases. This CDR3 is CASSLLTGVNQPQHF. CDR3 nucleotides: TGTGCCAGCAGTTTATTGACAGGGGTCAATCAGCCCCAGCATTTT.

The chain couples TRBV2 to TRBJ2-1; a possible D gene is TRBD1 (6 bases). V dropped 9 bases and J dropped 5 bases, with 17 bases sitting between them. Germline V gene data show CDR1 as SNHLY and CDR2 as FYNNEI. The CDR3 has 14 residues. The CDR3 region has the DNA TGTGCCAGTACCGTGGACAGTGGCGACAATGAGCAGTTCTTC. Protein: CASTVDSGDNEQFF.

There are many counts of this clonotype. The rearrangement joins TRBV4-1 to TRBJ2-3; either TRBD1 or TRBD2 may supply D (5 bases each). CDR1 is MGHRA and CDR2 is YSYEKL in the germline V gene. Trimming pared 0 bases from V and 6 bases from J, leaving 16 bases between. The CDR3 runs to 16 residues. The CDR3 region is CASSQEGAGTRDTQYF. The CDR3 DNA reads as TGCGCCAGCAGCCAAGAAGGCGCAGGGACCAGGGATACGCAGTATTTT.

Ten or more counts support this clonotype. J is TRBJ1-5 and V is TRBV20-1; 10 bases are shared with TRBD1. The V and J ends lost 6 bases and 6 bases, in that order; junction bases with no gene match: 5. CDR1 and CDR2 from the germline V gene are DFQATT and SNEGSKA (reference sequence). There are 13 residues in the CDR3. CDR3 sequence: CSASGQGGQPQHF. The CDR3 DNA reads TGCAGTGCCTCCGGACAGGGGGGTCAGCCCCAGCATTTT.

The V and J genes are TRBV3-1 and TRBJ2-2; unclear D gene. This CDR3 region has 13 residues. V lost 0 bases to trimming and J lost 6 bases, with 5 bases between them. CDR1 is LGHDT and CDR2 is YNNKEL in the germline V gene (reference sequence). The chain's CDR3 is CASSQDGPGELFF. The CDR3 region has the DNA TGTGCCAGCAGCCAAGACGGGCCCGGGGAGCTGTTTTTT.

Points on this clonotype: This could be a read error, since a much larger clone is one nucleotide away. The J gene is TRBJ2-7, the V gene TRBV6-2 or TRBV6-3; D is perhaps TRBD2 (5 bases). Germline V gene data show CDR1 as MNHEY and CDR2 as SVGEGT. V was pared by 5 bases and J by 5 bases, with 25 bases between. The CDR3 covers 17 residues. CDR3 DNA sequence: TGTGCCAGCAGTGAAGCGCCCGCCGCTGAGGGTTGGAACGAGCAGTACTTC. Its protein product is CASSEAPAAEGWNEQYF.

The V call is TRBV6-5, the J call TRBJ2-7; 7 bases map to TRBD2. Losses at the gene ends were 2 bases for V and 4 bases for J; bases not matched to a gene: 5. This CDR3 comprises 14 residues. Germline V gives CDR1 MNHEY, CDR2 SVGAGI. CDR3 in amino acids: CASSYGTIRYEQYF. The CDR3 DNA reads TGTGCCAGCAGTTACGGGACTATCCGATACGAGCAGTACTTC.